This TCR beta chain was identified in a study of patients and donors after allogeneic stem cell transplantation. TCRdb re-derived calls from the RT-PCR reads in MiXCR, one entry per CDR3 protein. The profile covers 920,000 or so distinct CDR3 sequences, with 15% to 20% appearing a single time and 6% taken by the ten largest. The CDR3 length is 13 residues. Germline CDR1 is MNHNS and CDR2 is SASEGT. V lost 5 bases to trimming and J lost 2 bases, with 9 bases between them. The specimen was blood, either unsorted or a sorted T cell fraction (not recorded which). This sequence was found in a human donor who was either an allogeneic HSCT recipient or a stem cell or donor lymphocyte infusion donor (not recorded which). It is not recorded whose cells these are; they may come from a transplant donor. This rearrangement joins TRBV6-1 to TRBJ1-2; D possibly corresponds to TRBD1 (6 bases). Here the CDR3 reads CASSRTDNYGYTF. CDR3 nucleotide sequence: TGTGCCAGCAGTCGGACAGACAACTATGGCTACACCTTC.